Here is one T cell receptor (beta chain) with its context. What it binds is not known. This sample stems from a study of STAT5B mutations in CD4+ large granular lymphocyte leukemia. Sequencing was at survey level. Measured with immunoSEQ multiplex PCR; TCRdb has only the in-frame clones, and not every one. The data contain around 32,000 clones, 78% of them singletons. V dropped 1 base and J dropped 5; count of bases not matched to a gene: 10. CDR1 and CDR2 from the germline V gene are MGHRA and YSYEKL. The CDR3 totals 16 residues. Findings and limits, study-wide: No patients shared main leukemic clonotypes, though about 25% appeared at low frequency elsewhere.

Buffy coats from healthy blood donors served as controls. Sequences were obtained from CD4+ T cells from blood buffy coats. The genes are TRBV4-1 and TRBJ2-7; 8 bases map to TRBD2. The TCR sequence derives from a human donor in good health. Here the CDR3 reads CASSQAREGLSHEQYF. CDR3 coding DNA: TGCGCCAGCAGCCAAGCACGGGAGGGCCTTTCCCACGAGCAGTACTTC.